The 13 T cell receptor beta chains presented below share a single source sample, sequenced in a study of graft-versus-host responses after intestinal transplantation. Repertoires were generated with immunoSEQ multiplex PCR, while TCRdb's copy carries only in-frame clones and drops some. In the table there are over 65,000 clones, around 93% of which are singletons. Their antigens are not known. The sample was unstimulated CD8+ T cells sorted from spleen or lymph node cells, taken before transplant. The receptors originated from a human donor who was the organ donor for an intestinal transplant.

The chain links TRBV6-1 to TRBJ2-3; TRBD2 agrees at 12 bases. The V gene's germline CDR1 is MNHNS and CDR2 SASEGT. The J segment lost 5 bases and the V segment lost 3 bases, leaving 6 bases of the junction unmatched. The CDR3 sequence is 16 residues long. The CDR3 nucleotides are TGTGCCAGCAGTGAGTCTAGCGGGAGGGCCGGAGATACGCAGTATTTT. Its translation: CASSESSGRAGDTQYF.

Regarding this clone: The sample contains more than one DNA sequence encoding this CDR3. V gene TRBV10-3 combines with J gene TRBJ2-7; a possible D gene is TRBD1 (6 bases). The CDR3 runs 16 residues. CDR1 and CDR2 from the germline V gene are ENHRY and SYGVKD. V was cut by 3 bases and J by 7 bases, with 22 bases left in between. For the CDR3, the DNA is TGTGCCATCAGTGATCTAGGTGCGCAGGGGTTTTGGGAGCAGTACTTC. Translated: CAISDLGAQGFWEQYF.

The chain combines TRBV13 with TRBJ1-2; tentatively, D is TRBD1 (6 bases). V lost 5 bases and J 6 bases, leaving 13 bases between the germline ends. This CDR3 comprises 13 residues. Per germline, CDR1 PRHDT and CDR2 FYEKMQ (reference sequence). The CDR3 region is CASSQQGADGYTF. DNA for the CDR3: TGTGCCAGCAGCCAACAGGGCGCGGATGGCTACACCTTC.

V gene TRBV7-8 combines with J gene TRBJ2-5; D gene ambiguous. Germline V gives CDR1 SGHVS, CDR2 FQNEAQ. This CDR3 contains 15 residues. Between the trimmed V and J ends, which lost 4 bases and 5 bases, there was a span of 17 bases. Here the CDR3 reads CASSWYIGPRETQYF. The CDR3 DNA follows: TGTGCCAGCAGCTGGTACATTGGGCCCCGGGAGACCCAGTACTTC.

In its sample, this clone was seen once. CDR3 in DNA: TGTGCTAGTGGTTTGGTACGGGACTATGATAACAATGAGCAGTTCTTC. It codes for CASGLVRDYDNNEQFF. The V gene is TRBV12-5, the J gene TRBJ2-1; 7 bases are shared with TRBD2. Trimming cost V 0 bases and J 5 bases; bases outside gene matches: 7. This CDR3 contains 16 residues. CDR1 LGHNT and CDR2 FRNRAP come from the germline V gene.

The V and J genes are TRBV6-1 and TRBJ1-2, with D possibly matching TRBD1 (6 bases). V lost 0 bases and J 5 bases, leaving 13 bases between the germline ends. In germline, CDR1 is MNHNS, CDR2 SASEGT. This CDR3 spans 15 amino acids. In nucleotides, the CDR3 is TGTGCCAGCAGTGAAGCCTCCGGGACAAGATATGGCTACACCTTC. This gives the protein CASSEASGTRYGYTF.

The table lists this clone with a count of one. This chain uses TRBV19 with TRBJ1-2; D is unclear. In germline, CDR1 is LNHDA, CDR2 SQIVND (reference sequence). The length of the CDR3 is 15 residues. Trimming pared 1 base from V and 3 bases from J, leaving 12 bases between. CDR3 sequence: CASSIAQSDYYGYTF. The CDR3, as DNA: TGTGCCAGTAGTATAGCCCAATCGGACTACTATGGCTACACCTTC. The full variable domain, completed using reference TRBV19 and TRBJ1-2, is DGGITQSPKYLFRKEGQNVTLSCEQNLNHDAMYWYRQDPGQGLRLIYYSQIVNDFQKGDIAEGYSVSREKKESFPLTVTSAQKNPTAFYLCASSIAQSDYYGYTFGSGTRLTVV.

The J gene is TRBJ2-3, the V gene TRBV5-1, with 11 bases fitting TRBD2. The CDR3 is 17 residues long. Germline loops: CDR1 SGHRS, CDR2 YFSETQ. V was pared by 4 bases and J by 1 base, with 8 bases of the junction left unmatched. In nucleotides, the CDR3 is TGCGCCAGCAGCGCCGGAACTAGCGGGAGCCGCACAGATACGCAGTATTTT. Amino acid sequence: CASSAGTSGSRTDTQYF.

Of note for this clone: The same CDR3 is also encoded by other DNA sequences in this sample. J is TRBJ1-5 and V is TRBV5-3; D uncertain. TRBV5-3 is an open reading frame whose function is uncertain. The CDR3 consists of 13 residues. Deletions cut 8 bases from V and 9 bases from J, with 18 bases between. The DNA of the CDR3 is TGTGCCAGGAGAGTGGACCCAGTGGCGCCCCAGCATTTT. Encoded protein: CARRVDPVAPQHF.

This clone occurred once. This chain joins TRBV15 and TRBJ2-2, with TRBD1 matching 7 bases. The CDR3 is made up of 16 amino acids. CDR1 and CDR2 from the germline V gene are LNHNV and YYDKDF (reference sequence). V dropped 8 bases and J dropped 5; count of bases not matched to a gene: 14. The CDR3 nucleotides read TGTGCCACCGGTCCCGGGGCAGGGGGTAGGACCGGGGAGCTGTTTTTT. It translates to CATGPGAGGRTGELFF.

V and J are TRBV9 and TRBJ2-3; 9 nucleotides agree with TRBD2. Germline-derived CDR1 and CDR2 are SGDLS and YYNGEE. This CDR3 comprises 16 residues. The J segment lost 0 bases and the V segment lost 0 bases, leaving 2 bases of the junction unmatched. The chain's CDR3 is CASSVVAGASTDTQYF. For the CDR3, the DNA is TGTGCCAGCAGCGTAGTAGCGGGGGCCAGCACAGATACGCAGTATTTT.

This chain joins TRBV7-6 and TRBJ2-4; D possibly matches TRBD1 or TRBD2 (7 bases each). Germline lookup yields CDR1 SGHVS and CDR2 FNYEAQ. The CDR3 runs to 15 residues. Trimming took off 1 base at V and 8 bases at J, with 15 bases between the two ends. This CDR3 is CASSLGSGGGDIQYF. The CDR3 DNA follows: TGTGCCAGCAGCTTAGGGTCAGGGGGAGGGGACATTCAGTACTTC.

The chain has TRBV19 and TRBJ1-5; D unclear. CDR1 and CDR2 from the germline V gene are LNHDA and SQIVND (reference sequence). Trimming left V 7 bases short and J 6 bases short, with 19 bases between. The CDR3 covers 15 residues. CDR3 amino acids: CASTPLPQTGQPQHF. The CDR3 nucleotides are TGTGCCAGTACCCCCCTCCCACAGACGGGTCAGCCCCAGCATTTT.